This TCR beta chain was captured in a study of PD-1 blockade in classical Hodgkin lymphoma. Overall study results and limits: Unlike CD8+ TCR diversity, which did not rise significantly by C4D1, CD4+ TCR diversity did. Similar baseline diversity was found in complete responders and newly diagnosed patients.

Brentuximab vedotin exposure varied among the patients, all of whom had relapsed after autologous stem cell transplantation. Patients reached a best response of complete response, partial response or progressive disease. As concerns this clone: Its specificity is not known.

The CDR3 runs to 13 residues. Germline CDR1 is SQVTM and CDR2 is ANQGSEA. V lost 6 bases and J lost 7; bases outside the gene matches: 6. Only in-frame clones appear in the TCRdb table, and some are missing; sequencing was by immunoSEQ multiplex PCR. The data show tens of thousands of clones, about nine tenths seen once. The chain has TRBV29-1 and TRBJ1-5, with TRBD1 matching over 10 bases. This TCR derives from a human donor with classical Hodgkin lymphoma. The material sequenced was peripheral blood mononuclear cells (PBMCs), taken at baseline. CDR3 sequence (DNA): TGCAGCGTGCTCGGACAGGGGGGGCAGCCCCAGCATTTT. Its protein product is CSVLGQGGQPQHF.